This note documents a single TCR beta chain sequence. The data derive from a study of cytomegalovirus exposure and HLA in healthy donors. Study background: Clustering assigned 70% to 90% of the roughly 370 genotyped donors to the Caucasian-associated ancestry cluster.

The trim removed 4 bases at V and 1 base at J, leaving 3 bases unmatched. Germline V gene lookup returns CDR1 SGHNT and CDR2 YENEEA. The CDR3 spans 14 residues. The PCR used 60 Vbeta and 13 Jbeta primers. Profiled with immunoSEQ multiplex PCR; TCRdb holds only in-frame clones, not every one. Here the sample spans 150,000 to 200,000 clones, approximately 80% being singletons. The rearrangement uses TRBV11-3 and TRBJ2-5, with TRBD1 identical over 7 bases. This TCR derives from a man in his thirties or forties in good health and CMV-seronegative. The sample was PBMCs. CDR3 sequence (DNA): TGTGCCAGCAGCTCACGGGACAGCCAAGAGACCCAGTACTTC. Its protein product is CASSSRDSQETQYF.